The next 16 T cell receptor beta chains were all read from a single sample in a study of blood T cell repertoires in COVID-19. Data came from immunoSEQ multiplex PCR; TCRdb stores just in-frame clones and leaves some out. The table has 170,000 or so clones, less than 90% seen once. The sample taken for sequencing was peripheral blood. The receptors shown here come from a man aged 18-30 years with active or convalescent COVID-19.

This chain joins TRBV6-4 and TRBJ2-7; 8 bases are shared with TRBD1. Germline CDR1 is MRHNA and CDR2 is SNTAGT. The CDR3 spans 15 residues. J lost 4 bases, V lost 9 bases, and 14 bases had no gene match. CDR3 protein: CARKSRGLLVYEQYF. CDR3 in DNA: TGTGCCAGGAAAAGCAGGGGGCTTCTCGTATACGAGCAGTACTTC.

The chain joins TRBV11-2 to TRBJ2-7, with 9 bases lining up with TRBD2. CDR1 is SGHAT, CDR2 FQNNGV, per germline. The CDR3 is made up of 18 amino acids. The V gene end was trimmed by 1 base and the J gene end by 0 bases; junction bases not matched to a gene: 10. The CDR3 region has the DNA TGTGCCAGCAGCTTAGGGGTAGGGACTAGCACGAGCTCCTACGAGCAGTACTTC. This codes for CASSLGVGTSTSSYEQYF.

Concerning this clone: Other DNA variants within this sample encode the same CDR3. The chain uses TRBV4-3 and TRBJ1-6; D uncertain. CDR3 size: 13 residues. Germline loops: CDR1 LGHNA, CDR2 YSLEER. Trimming took 0 bases from V and 7 from J, leaving 4 bases between them. This CDR3 reads CASSQERNSPLHF. The CDR3, as DNA: TGCGCCAGCAGCCAAGAGAGGAATTCACCCCTCCACTTT.

The chain joins TRBV30 to TRBJ2-4; 8 positions match TRBD2. Trimming removed 5 bases from V and 8 bases from J; junction bases left unmatched: 8. CDR1 GTSNPN and CDR2 SVGIG come from the germline V gene (reference sequence). The CDR3 has 13 residues. The CDR3 spells CAWAAEAGDIQYF. As DNA, the CDR3 is TGTGCCTGGGCCGCCGAAGCGGGGGACATTCAGTACTTC.

The chain carries TRBV27 and TRBJ2-1; 8 bases match TRBD2. This CDR3 is 16 amino acids long. The junction had 16 bases not matched to a gene; V was cut back by 5 bases and J by 10 bases. CDR1 and CDR2 from the germline V gene are MNHEY and SMNVEV (reference sequence). The CDR3: CASSPRPAHGTREQFF. CDR3 in DNA: TGTGCCAGCAGTCCCAGACCTGCCCACGGGACTAGAGAGCAGTTCTTC.

The gene calls are TRBV28 and TRBJ1-3, with D possibly matching TRBD1 (6 bases). V was shortened by 3 bases and J by 4 bases, with 10 bases between the two germline ends. The CDR3 sequence is 14 residues long. Germline-derived CDR1 and CDR2 are MDHEN and SYDVKM. The CDR3 is CASSFQGTGNTIYF. The CDR3, as DNA: TGTGCCAGCAGTTTTCAGGGGACGGGAAACACCATATATTTT.

The V call is TRBV18, the J call TRBJ2-1; D is possibly TRBD2 (5 bases). From germline, CDR1 is KGHSH and CDR2 LQKENI. The CDR3 runs 15 residues. The V and J ends lost 3 bases and 4 bases respectively, with 13 bases between them. The CDR3 protein is CASSPGLAQYNEQFF. CDR3 sequence (DNA): TGTGCCAGCTCACCCGGGTTAGCGCAGTACAATGAGCAGTTCTTC. The complete variable domain, with remaining parts taken from reference TRBV18 and TRBJ2-1, reads NAGVMQNPRHLVRRRGQEARLRCSPMKGHSHVYWYRQLPEEGLKFMVYLQKENIIDESGMPKERFSAEFPKEGPSILRIQQVVRGDSAAYFCASSPGLAQYNEQFFGPGTRLTVL.

This clone was picked up one time. V is TRBV6-1 and J is TRBJ2-7, with 12 bases that match TRBD1. This CDR3 has 18 amino acids. Trimming at V came to 4 bases and at J to 7 bases, leaving 17 bases not matched to a gene. Germline loops: CDR1 MNHNS, CDR2 SASEGT. The chain's CDR3 is CASSVAVAVGQGAREQYF. CDR3 DNA: TGTGCCAGCAGTGTTGCGGTTGCGGTGGGACAGGGGGCGCGGGAGCAGTACTTC.

The rearrangement links TRBV15 to TRBJ2-1; 11 nucleotides agree with TRBD2. V lost 0 bases to trimming and J lost 0 bases; unmatched junction nucleotides: 7. CDR3 size: 19 residues. Germline V gene lookup returns CDR1 LNHNV and CDR2 YYDKDF (reference sequence). The CDR3 bases are TGTGCCACCAGCAGAGAGAGTAGCGGGAGGGTTAGCTCCTACAATGAGCAGTTCTTC. This translates into CATSRESSGRVSSYNEQFF.

The chain links TRBV7-2 to TRBJ2-2; tentative D call: TRBD1 (6 bases). V was trimmed by 1 base and J by 7 bases, leaving 16 bases between them. CDR3 length: 16 amino acids. Germline V lookup: CDR1 SGHTA, CDR2 FQGNSA. CDR3 protein: CASSLEVGGDIGELFF. For the CDR3, the DNA is TGTGCCAGCAGCTTAGAAGTTGGGGGCGACATCGGGGAGCTGTTTTTT. Full variable domain (missing parts from reference TRBV7-2 and TRBJ2-2): GAGVSQSPSNKVTEKGKDVELRCDPISGHTALYWYRQSLGQGLEFLIYFQGNSAPDKSGLPSDRFSAERTGGSVSTLTIQRTQQEDSAVYLCASSLEVGGDIGELFFGEGSRLTVL.

There are a few counts of this clone. The chain links TRBV6-5 to TRBJ1-5; D gene uncertain. CDR3 size: 13 residues. Germline V gene sequence: CDR1 MNHEY, CDR2 SVGAGI. V dropped 0 bases and J dropped 5 bases, with 5 bases sitting between them. CDR3: CASSYSSYQPQHF. The DNA for the CDR3 is TGTGCCAGCAGTTACTCGTCGTATCAGCCCCAGCATTTT.

The chain links TRBV7-6 to TRBJ1-1, with a tentative D call TRBD1 (6 bases). Germline CDR1 reads SGHVS; CDR2 reads FNYEAQ. This CDR3 has 15 residues. V lost 2 bases to trimming and J lost 3 bases, with 13 bases between them. In DNA form, the CDR3 reads TGTGCCAGCAGCTTAAAGGGGGTAGGGGACACTGAAGCTTTCTTT. Its translation is CASSLKGVGDTEAFF. The full variable domain, in which reference TRBV7-6 and TRBJ1-1 provide the parts outside the CDR3, is GAGVSQSPRYKVTKRGQDVALRCDPISGHVSLYWYRQALGQGPEFLTYFNYEAQQDKSGLPNDRFSAERPEGSISTLTIQRTEQRDSAMYRCASSLKGVGDTEAFFGQGTRLTVV.

The V and J genes are TRBV29-1 and TRBJ1-1; 8 bases line up with TRBD1. Germline loops: CDR1 SQVTM, CDR2 ANQGSEA. The CDR3 spans 13 residues. V trimming: 5 bases; J trimming: 5 bases; junction bases outside the gene matches: 7. The CDR3: CSVQQGGVTEAFF. The CDR3, as DNA: TGCAGCGTTCAACAGGGGGGGGTGACTGAAGCTTTCTTT.

The chain has TRBV5-1 and TRBJ2-5; 10 bases fit TRBD1. CDR3 length: 19 residues. V was clipped by 4 bases and J by 4 bases; unmatched bases: 19. Looked up from germline, CDR1 is SGHRS and CDR2 is YFSETQ. CDR3 residues: CASSRTGTGEGRGAETQYF. CDR3 nucleotides: TGCGCCAGCAGCCGCACCGGGACAGGGGAGGGTAGGGGAGCAGAGACCCAGTACTTC.

As DNA, the CDR3 is TGTGCCAGCAGCTCAAACAGGGGGCTTCAGCCCCAGCATTTT. Amino acid sequence: CASSSNRGLQPQHF. The rearrangement uses TRBV5-5 and TRBJ1-5; 9 positions agree with TRBD1. The CDR3 length is 14 residues. Germline CDR1 and CDR2: SGHKS and YYEKEE (reference sequence). Trimming removed 3 bases from V and 6 bases from J; junction bases left unmatched: 4.

This clone has only a few counts. The J gene is TRBJ1-6, the V gene TRBV12-5; 9 nucleotides match TRBD1. V trimming: 2 bases; J trimming: 4 bases; junction bases outside the gene matches: 12. Germline V lookup: CDR1 LGHNT, CDR2 FRNRAP. The CDR3 totals 19 residues. CDR3 loop: CASGLSLQGAIFYNSPLHF. The CDR3 region has the DNA TGTGCTAGTGGTTTGTCCCTACAGGGGGCGATCTTTTATAATTCACCCCTCCACTTT.